This T cell receptor beta chain comes out of a study of coeliac disease. Sequenced by immunoSEQ multiplex PCR; TCRdb stores in-frame clones only, minus some. The top ten clones hold 20% to 25% of a sample with over 9,000 clones, 67% of them seen once. The germline gives CDR1 SGHRS, CDR2 YFSETQ. Trimming took off 4 bases at V and 2 bases at J, with 9 bases between the two ends. The CDR3 spans 13 residues. Sequenced sample: lamina propria lymphocytes from the gut. The chain employs TRBV5-1 and TRBJ2-5, with a weak D call TRBD1 (5 bases). The sequence was obtained from a woman aged 55-70 years with celiac disease. The CDR3 sequence: CASSQGSQETQYF. The CDR3 DNA follows: TGCGCCAGCAGCCAGGGATCGCAAGAGACCCAGTACTTC.